This entry features one TCR beta chain sequence. This specimen belongs to a study of cytomegalovirus exposure and HLA in healthy donors. V was pared by 7 bases and J by 5 bases, with 2 bases of the junction left unmatched. Germline V gene lookup returns CDR1 SGHRS and CDR2 YFSETQ. The CDR3 loop spans 14 amino acids. The PCR had 60 Vbeta and 13 Jbeta primers. Sequencing was performed with immunoSEQ multiplex PCR; in TCRdb, only in-frame clones are kept and a portion is missing. The table lists approximately 200,000 clones, about three quarters of them singletons. The chain combines TRBV5-1 with TRBJ2-1, with 14 bases that match TRBD2. The receptor was derived from a man aged 40-55 years in good health and CMV-seronegative. The specimen was PBMCs. CDR3 DNA: TGCGCCAGCCGGACTAGCGGGAGGAACAATGAGCAGTTCTTC. Translated: CASRTSGRNNEQFF.